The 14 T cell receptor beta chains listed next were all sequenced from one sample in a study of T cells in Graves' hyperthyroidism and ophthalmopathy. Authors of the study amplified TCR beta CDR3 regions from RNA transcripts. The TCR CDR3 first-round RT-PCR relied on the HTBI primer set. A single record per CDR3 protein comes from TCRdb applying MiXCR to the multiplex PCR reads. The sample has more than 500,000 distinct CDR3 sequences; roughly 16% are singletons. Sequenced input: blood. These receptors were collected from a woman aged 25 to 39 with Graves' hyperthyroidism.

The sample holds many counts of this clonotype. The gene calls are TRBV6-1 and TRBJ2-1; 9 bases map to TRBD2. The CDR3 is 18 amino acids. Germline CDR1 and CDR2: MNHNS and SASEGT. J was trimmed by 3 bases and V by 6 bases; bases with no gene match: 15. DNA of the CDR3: TGTGCCAGCAGAAGTAGGCCGATAGCGGGAGAAGGCTACAATGAGCAGTTCTTC. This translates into CASRSRPIAGEGYNEQFF.

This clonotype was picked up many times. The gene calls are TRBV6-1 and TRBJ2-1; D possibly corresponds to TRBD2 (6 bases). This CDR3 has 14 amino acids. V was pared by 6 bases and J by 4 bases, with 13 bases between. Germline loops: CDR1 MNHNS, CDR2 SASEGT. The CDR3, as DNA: TGTGCCAGCAGCCGGGAGTTCGGTTACAATGAGCAGTTCTTC. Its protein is CASSREFGYNEQFF.

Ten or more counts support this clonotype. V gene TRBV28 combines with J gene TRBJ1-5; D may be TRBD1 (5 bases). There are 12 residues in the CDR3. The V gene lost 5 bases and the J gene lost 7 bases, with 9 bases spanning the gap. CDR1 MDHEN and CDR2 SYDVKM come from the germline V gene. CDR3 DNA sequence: TGTGCCAGCAGTCAGGGCAGCCAGCCCCAGCATTTT. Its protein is CASSQGSQPQHF.

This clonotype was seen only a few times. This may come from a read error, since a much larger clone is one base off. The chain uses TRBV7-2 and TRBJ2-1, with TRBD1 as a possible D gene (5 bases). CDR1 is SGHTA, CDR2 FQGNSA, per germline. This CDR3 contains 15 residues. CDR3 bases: TGTGCCAGCAGCTTTCCCTCTGGGGCTTTTATTGAGCAGTCCTTC. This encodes CASSFPSGAFIEQSF.

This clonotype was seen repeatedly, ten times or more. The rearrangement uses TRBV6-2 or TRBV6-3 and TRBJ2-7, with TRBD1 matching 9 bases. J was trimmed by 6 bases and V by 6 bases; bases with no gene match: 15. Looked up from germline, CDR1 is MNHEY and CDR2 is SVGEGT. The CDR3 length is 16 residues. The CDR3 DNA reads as TGTGCCAGCAGCCGCGAACGACAGGGGGTTCTTGGCGAGCAGTACTTC. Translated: CASSRERQGVLGEQYF.

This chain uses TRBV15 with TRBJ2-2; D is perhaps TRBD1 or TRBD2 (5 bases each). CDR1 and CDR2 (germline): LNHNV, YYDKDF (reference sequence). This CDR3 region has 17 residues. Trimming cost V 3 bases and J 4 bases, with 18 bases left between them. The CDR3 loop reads CATSSGRGVKGTGELFF. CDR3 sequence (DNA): TGTGCCACCAGCAGCGGGCGAGGGGTCAAGGGCACCGGGGAGCTGTTTTTT. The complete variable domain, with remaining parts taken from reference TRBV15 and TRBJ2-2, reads DAMVIQNPRYQVTQFGKPVTLSCSQTLNHNVMYWYQQKSSQAPKLLFHYYDKDFNNEADTPDNFQSRRPNTSFCFLDIRSPGLGDTAMYLCATSSGRGVKGTGELFFGEGSRLTVL.

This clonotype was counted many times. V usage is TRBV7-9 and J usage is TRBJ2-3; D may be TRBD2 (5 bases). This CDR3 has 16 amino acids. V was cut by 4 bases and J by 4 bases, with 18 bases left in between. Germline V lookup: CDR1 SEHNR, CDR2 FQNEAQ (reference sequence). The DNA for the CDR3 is TGTGCCAGCAGCTCCCCGAGAGGGCCCAGCGCAGATACGCAGTATTTT. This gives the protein CASSSPRGPSADTQYF.

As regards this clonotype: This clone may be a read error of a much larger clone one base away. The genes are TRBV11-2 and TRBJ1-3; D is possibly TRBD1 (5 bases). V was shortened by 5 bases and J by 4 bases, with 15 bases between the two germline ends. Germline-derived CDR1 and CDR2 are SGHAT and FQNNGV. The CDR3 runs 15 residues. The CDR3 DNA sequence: TGTGCCAGCAGCCCCCAGGGCCCGGCGGGAAACACCATATATTTT. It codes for CASSPQGPAGNTIYF.

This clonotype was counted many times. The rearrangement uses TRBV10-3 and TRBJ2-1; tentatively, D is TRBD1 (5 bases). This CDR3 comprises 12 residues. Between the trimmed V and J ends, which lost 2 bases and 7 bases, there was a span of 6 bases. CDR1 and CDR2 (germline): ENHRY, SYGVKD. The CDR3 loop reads CAISEAGNEQFF. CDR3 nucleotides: TGTGCCATCAGTGAGGCAGGGAATGAGCAGTTCTTC.

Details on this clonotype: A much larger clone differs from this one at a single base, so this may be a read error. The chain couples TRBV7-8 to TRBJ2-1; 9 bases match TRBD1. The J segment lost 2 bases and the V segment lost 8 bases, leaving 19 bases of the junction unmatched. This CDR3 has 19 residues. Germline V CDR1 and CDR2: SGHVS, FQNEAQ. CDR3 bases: TGTGCCAGCCTTACCATGGGACAGGGTATTAGTAGCCCCTACAATGAGCAGTTCTTC. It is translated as CASLTMGQGISSPYNEQFF. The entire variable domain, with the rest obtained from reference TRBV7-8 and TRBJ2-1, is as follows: GAGVSQSPRYKVAKRGQDVALRCDPISGHVSLFWYQQALGQGPEFLTYFQNEAQLDKSGLPSDRFFAERPEGSVSTLKIQRTQQEDSAVYLCASLTMGQGISSPYNEQFFGPGTRLTVL.

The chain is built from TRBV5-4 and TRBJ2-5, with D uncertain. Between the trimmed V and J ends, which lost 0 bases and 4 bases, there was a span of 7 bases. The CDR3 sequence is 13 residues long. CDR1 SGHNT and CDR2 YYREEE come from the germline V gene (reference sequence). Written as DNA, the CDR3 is TGTGCCAGCAGCTTGGACAATCGAGAGACCCAGTACTTC. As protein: CASSLDNRETQYF.

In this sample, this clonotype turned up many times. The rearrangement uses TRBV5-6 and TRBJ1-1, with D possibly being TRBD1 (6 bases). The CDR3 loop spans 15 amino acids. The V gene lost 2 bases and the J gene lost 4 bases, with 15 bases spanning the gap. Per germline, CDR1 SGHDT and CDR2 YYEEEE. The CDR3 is CASSFGEGGGTEAFF. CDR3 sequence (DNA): TGTGCCAGCAGCTTCGGAGAGGGAGGGGGCACTGAAGCTTTCTTT. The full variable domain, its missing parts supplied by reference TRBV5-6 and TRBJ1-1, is DAGVTQSPTHLIKTRGQQVTLRCSPKSGHDTVSWYQQALGQGPQFIFQYYEEEERQRGNFPDRFSGHQFPNYSSELNVNALLLGDSALYLCASSFGEGGGTEAFFGQGTRLTVV.

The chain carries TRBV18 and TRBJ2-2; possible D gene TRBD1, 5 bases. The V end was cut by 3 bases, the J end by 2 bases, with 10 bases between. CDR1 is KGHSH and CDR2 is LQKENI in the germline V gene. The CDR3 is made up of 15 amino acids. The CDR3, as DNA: TGTGCCAGCTCACCTCTCACAGGCAACACCGGGGAGCTGTTTTTT. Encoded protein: CASSPLTGNTGELFF.

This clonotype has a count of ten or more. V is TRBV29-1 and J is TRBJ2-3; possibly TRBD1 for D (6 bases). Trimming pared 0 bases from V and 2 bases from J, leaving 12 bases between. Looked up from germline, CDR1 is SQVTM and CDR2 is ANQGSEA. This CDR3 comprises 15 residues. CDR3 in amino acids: CSVEDPRDNTDTQYF. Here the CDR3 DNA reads TGCAGCGTTGAAGACCCCCGGGACAACACAGATACGCAGTATTTT.